This TCR beta chain was captured in a study of T cell changes during pregnancy in multiple sclerosis. The CDR3 spans 18 residues. In germline, CDR1 is MNHEY, CDR2 SMNVEV (reference sequence). J gave up 6 bases and V 5 bases, and 15 bases lay outside the gene matches. Here immunoSEQ multiplex PCR was the method, and the copy in TCRdb shows in-frame clones only, minus some. The sample carries 50,000 to 75,000 clones, 93% recorded once. The sample in question was CD8+ T cells from peripheral blood mononuclear cells, obtained in the third trimester of pregnancy. V gene TRBV27 combines with J gene TRBJ2-2; 10 bases fit TRBD2. The source of this sequence is a female donor with multiple sclerosis, enrolled in a pregnancy study. The chain's CDR3 is CASSRRKAGGPSAGELFF. In DNA form, the CDR3 reads TGTGCCAGCAGTCGACGAAAAGCGGGAGGGCCATCGGCCGGGGAGCTGTTTTTT.